Detailed here is one T cell receptor (beta chain). Germline V lookup: CDR1 SGHVS, CDR2 FNYEAQ. The CDR3 covers 16 residues. This sample was included in a study of T cells expressing NK-cell markers. Study-wide background: All TCR beta repertoires analysed originated from sorted CD3+CD56+NKG2C+, CD3+CD56+NKG2C- and CD3+CD56-NKG2C+ T cells. There were seven HCMV-seropositive donors and one seronegative donor among the eight sequenced.

A 5'RACE template switching approach incorporating UMIs was used to make TCR beta cDNA. Reanalyzing the 5' RACE reads, TCRdb keeps one entry per CDR3 protein, without DNA. The table lists 5,000 to 6,500 distinct CDR3 sequences. Input material: blood T cells: a sorted CD56 or NKG2C T cell subset, CD4+ or CD8+ T cells, or bulk PBMC T cells (not recorded which). This sequence originates from a man between 18 and 35 years old in good health. The V and J genes are TRBV7-6 and TRBJ2-1; TCRdb reports TRBD2, a call that lacks DNA to check it against. CDR3 amino acids: CASSPLLVSLYNEQFF. Combining the CDR3 with reference TRBV7-6 and TRBJ2-1 gives the whole variable domain GAGVSQSPRYKVTKRGQDVALRCDPISGHVSLYWYRQALGQGPEFLTYFNYEAQQDKSGLPNDRFSAERPEGSISTLTIQRTEQRDSAMYRCASSPLLVSLYNEQFFGPGTRLTVL.